A single sample gave rise to the 27 T cell receptor beta chains below, sequenced in a study of shared clonotypes between healthy human individuals. Only in-frame clones appear in the TCRdb table, and some are missing; sequencing was by immunoSEQ multiplex PCR. The sample lists 190,000 or so clones; 60% to 75% were seen once. The sequencing input was memory CD4+ T cells sorted from blood. As for subset: CD45RA-negative fraction. The receptor set was obtained from a young man in good health.

This clone was seen a handful of times. The rearrangement joins TRBV19 to TRBJ2-7; no clear D. V was cut by 5 bases and J by 2 bases, with 13 bases left in between. CDR1 is LNHDA and CDR2 is SQIVND in the germline V gene (reference sequence). The CDR3 is made up of 14 amino acids. The CDR3 loop is CASSFALGTYEQYF. The CDR3 DNA is TGTGCCAGTAGTTTCGCTTTAGGGACCTACGAGCAGTACTTC.

J is TRBJ2-2 and V is TRBV19; D possibly corresponds to TRBD1 (6 bases). CDR1 is LNHDA, CDR2 SQIVND, per germline (reference sequence). V was shortened by 5 bases and J by 6 bases, with 13 bases between the two germline ends. CDR3 length: 14 amino acids. The CDR3 loop reads CASSVFGGPGELFF. The CDR3 DNA is TGTGCCAGTAGTGTATTTGGGGGCCCCGGGGAGCTGTTTTTT.

The chain combines TRBV4-1 with TRBJ2-3; no definite D call. The germline gives CDR1 MGHRA, CDR2 YSYEKL. The V gene lost 6 bases and the J gene lost 4 bases, with 14 bases spanning the gap. CDR3 size: 14 residues. The CDR3 spells CASRGWSLADTQYF. The CDR3 nucleotides read TGCGCCAGCAGGGGCTGGAGTCTAGCAGATACGCAGTATTTT.

The chain has TRBV30 and TRBJ1-1; weak D call: TRBD1 (5 bases). Trimming took 2 bases from V and 4 from J, leaving 14 bases between them. Germline V gene sequence: CDR1 GTSNPN, CDR2 SVGIG (reference sequence). This CDR3 has 14 amino acids. The CDR3, as DNA: TGTGCCTGGAGTTTATTAGCAGGGACCACTGAAGCTTTCTTT. The encoded protein is CAWSLLAGTTEAFF.

The V gene is TRBV27, the J gene TRBJ1-1; maybe TRBD1 (6 bases). Deletions cut 8 bases from V and 5 bases from J, with 15 bases between. The CDR3 is made up of 13 amino acids. Germline CDR1 MNHEY, CDR2 SMNVEV (reference sequence). CDR3 residues: CASGLQGKTEAFF. In DNA, the CDR3 is TGTGCCAGCGGCTTACAGGGTAAAACTGAAGCTTTCTTT.

V and J are TRBV7-2 and TRBJ2-5; a weak D match, TRBD1 (6 bases). Germline V gives CDR1 SGHTA, CDR2 FQGNSA. Trimming left V 3 bases short and J 9 bases short, with 8 bases between. This CDR3 has 11 amino acids. This chain's CDR3 is CASSLDSSQYF. The CDR3 nucleotides are TGTGCCAGCAGCTTGGACAGTTCCCAGTACTTC.

The V gene is TRBV18, the J gene TRBJ2-5; possibly TRBD1 for D (6 bases). This CDR3 contains 15 residues. From germline, CDR1 is KGHSH and CDR2 LQKENI. Trimming removed 3 bases at V and 3 bases at J, with 14 bases between. CDR3 amino acids: CASSPRTADKETQYF. The DNA of the CDR3 is TGTGCCAGCTCACCCCGGACAGCAGACAAAGAGACCCAGTACTTC.

The genes are TRBV5-1 and TRBJ1-4, with 8 bases that match TRBD1. The CDR3 is 13 amino acids. Germline V CDR1 and CDR2: SGHRS, YFSETQ. V dropped 3 bases and J dropped 14; count of bases not matched to a gene: 9. CDR3 DNA sequence: TGCGCCAGCAGCTCCGGACAGGGTGGATTCCTGTTTTTT. Protein sequence: CASSSGQGGFLFF.

This chain joins TRBV30 and TRBJ2-7, with D unclear. This CDR3 contains 10 residues. CDR1 is GTSNPN and CDR2 is SVGIG in the germline V gene (reference sequence). Trimming left V 5 bases short and J 7 bases short, with 9 bases between. The CDR3 DNA is TGTGCCTGGGCGAATGGTGAGCAGTACTTC. Residues: CAWANGEQYF. The full variable domain, in which reference TRBV30 and TRBJ2-7 provide the parts outside the CDR3, is SQTIHQWPATLVQPVGSPLSLECTVEGTSNPNLYWYRQAAGRGLQLLFYSVGIGQISSEVPQNLSASRPQDRQFILSSKKLLLSDSGFYLCAWANGEQYFGPGTRLTVT.

The chain couples TRBV7-9 to TRBJ2-3; D remains unclear. The CDR3 loop spans 13 amino acids. Trimming removed 3 bases at V and 2 bases at J, with 6 bases between. The germline CDR1 and CDR2 sequences are SEHNR and FQNEAQ (reference sequence). CDR3 nucleotide sequence: TGTGCCAGCAGCTTGGCCATCACAGATACGCAGTATTTT. Translated, it gives CASSLAITDTQYF.

This chain joins TRBV7-6 and TRBJ2-5; the match to TRBD1 covers 9 bases. The CDR3 length is 16 residues. V lost 4 bases to trimming and J lost 5 bases; unmatched junction nucleotides: 11. Germline V gene lookup returns CDR1 SGHVS and CDR2 FNYEAQ. In nucleotides, the CDR3 is TGTGCCAGCAGCTACCGGGACAGGGCCGGGGGGGAGACCCAGTACTTC. It encodes CASSYRDRAGGETQYF.

Only one count was recorded for this clone. The chain has TRBV2 and TRBJ2-7; D possibly corresponds to TRBD2 (5 bases). Per germline, CDR1 SNHLY and CDR2 FYNNEI. V lost 7 bases and J 3 bases, leaving 10 bases between the germline ends. This CDR3 is 12 amino acids long. CDR3: CASTAGIYEQYF. CDR3 nucleotide sequence: TGTGCCAGCACTGCGGGTATCTACGAGCAGTACTTC. Filled out from reference TRBV2 and TRBJ2-7, the complete variable domain reads EPEVTQTPSHQVTQMGQEVILRCVPISNHLYFYWYRQILGQKVEFLVSFYNNEISEKSEIFDDQFSVERPDGSNFTLKIRSTKLEDSAMYFCASTAGIYEQYFGPGTRLTVT.

This clone has at least ten counts. The chain couples TRBV4-2 to TRBJ2-1, with TRBD2 matching over 9 bases. V shed 0 bases, J shed 10 bases, and the junction held 10 bases outside the gene matches. CDR1 and CDR2 (germline): LGHNA, YNFKEQ. This CDR3 has 16 residues. CDR3 residues: CASSQDGLAGVREQFF. The CDR3 DNA follows: TGTGCCAGCAGCCAAGATGGGTTAGCGGGAGTCAGAGAGCAGTTCTTC.

The J gene is TRBJ1-1, the V gene TRBV2; D is possibly TRBD1 (5 bases). The germline gives CDR1 SNHLY, CDR2 FYNNEI. The CDR3 is made up of 14 amino acids. Trimming removed 6 bases at V and 4 bases at J, with 15 bases between. The CDR3 DNA reads as TGTGCCAGCAGGGGACTCGGCTGGGGCACTGAAGCTTTCTTT. Protein: CASRGLGWGTEAFF.

V usage is TRBV28 and J usage is TRBJ2-4, with D perhaps matching TRBD2 (6 bases). Trimming pared 3 bases from V and 3 bases from J, leaving 12 bases between. CDR3 length: 15 residues. CDR1 is MDHEN, CDR2 SYDVKM, per germline. The CDR3 is CASSFSEGIKNIQYF. The CDR3 coding sequence is TGTGCCAGCAGTTTTTCGGAGGGAATCAAAAACATTCAGTACTTC.

This clone was seen repeatedly, ten times or more. This chain joins TRBV7-8 and TRBJ2-7, with D unresolved. The V end was cut by 1 base, the J end by 5 bases, with 3 bases between. Germline lookup yields CDR1 SGHVS and CDR2 FQNEAQ. The CDR3 is made up of 11 amino acids. CDR3 region: CASSLVHEQYF. The CDR3 DNA reads as TGTGCCAGCAGCTTAGTGCACGAGCAGTACTTC.

This clone was recorded a few times. This chain links TRBV7-9 with TRBJ2-7; TRBD1 aligns across 7 bases. The trim removed 5 bases at V and 2 bases at J, leaving 6 bases unmatched. In germline, CDR1 is SEHNR, CDR2 FQNEAQ (reference sequence). The CDR3 spans 14 residues. In DNA, the CDR3 is TGTGCCAGCAGCAGACCGGGACAGCCCTACGAGCAGTACTTC. Protein sequence: CASSRPGQPYEQYF.

The chain links TRBV9 to TRBJ2-1; D is possibly TRBD1 or TRBD2 (5 bases each). The CDR3 sequence is 17 residues long. V was trimmed by 0 bases and J by 6 bases, leaving 19 bases between them. Germline CDR1 and CDR2: SGDLS and YYNGEE. The chain's CDR3 is CASSVVRLWGRINEQFF. CDR3 sequence (DNA): TGTGCCAGCAGCGTAGTCCGATTATGGGGACGGATCAATGAGCAGTTCTTC.

The V gene is TRBV30, the J gene TRBJ2-7; 10 bases are shared with TRBD2. This CDR3 is 14 amino acids long. Germline assignment: CDR1 GTSNPN and CDR2 SVGIG (reference sequence). V gave up 2 bases and J gave up 4 bases; unmatched junction bases: 5. CDR3 in amino acids: CAWSRLAGGYEQYF. The CDR3 coding sequence is TGTGCCTGGAGTAGGTTAGCGGGAGGATACGAGCAGTACTTC.

This chain joins TRBV7-2 and TRBJ2-1; D unclear. The CDR3 is 12 residues long. V was trimmed by 2 bases and J by 10 bases, leaving 9 bases between them. Germline V gene sequence: CDR1 SGHTA, CDR2 FQGNSA. CDR3 sequence: CASSLRPEEQFF. The CDR3 nucleotides read TGTGCCAGCAGCTTACGACCCGAGGAGCAGTTCTTC.

In the case of this clone: This clone may be a read error of a much larger clone one base away. The same CDR3 can be traced to other DNA sequences in this sample. The chain employs TRBV30 and TRBJ1-1; a weak D match, TRBD1 (6 bases). There are 13 residues in the CDR3. Germline CDR1 reads GTSNPN; CDR2 reads SVGIG (reference sequence). The CDR3 loop is CAWSVGGRREAFF. DNA for the CDR3: TGTGCTTGGAGTGTGGGGGGCCGCAGGGAAGCTTTCTTT.

In its sample, this clone was seen once. This chain uses TRBV7-2 with TRBJ2-7; D might be TRBD2 (5 bases). Germline V CDR1 and CDR2: SGHTA, FQGNSA. V was pared by 5 bases and J by 6 bases, with 14 bases between. CDR3 length: 13 residues. In nucleotides, the CDR3 is TGTGCCAGCAGCCTTAACTCGGGATCCGAGCAGTACTTC. Translating gives CASSLNSGSEQYF.

The chain employs TRBV6-1 and TRBJ1-1, with D unclear. V was clipped by 5 bases and J by 3 bases, with 13 bases between them. Germline lookup yields CDR1 MNHNS and CDR2 SASEGT. The CDR3 spans 14 residues. CDR3 protein: CASSREAMHTEAFF. In DNA form, the CDR3 reads TGTGCCAGCAGTCGGGAGGCCATGCACACTGAAGCTTTCTTT.

V usage is TRBV28 and J usage is TRBJ1-2; perhaps TRBD1 as D (5 bases). Per the germline V gene, CDR1 is MDHEN and CDR2 is SYDVKM. The CDR3 loop spans 12 amino acids. Deletions cut 7 bases from V and 2 bases from J, with 8 bases between. This CDR3 is CASNRDNYGYTF. CDR3 nucleotide sequence: TGTGCCAGCAACCGGGACAACTATGGCTACACCTTC.

A single count supports this clone. The gene calls are TRBV5-4 and TRBJ2-3, with 8 bases aligning to TRBD2. Germline V gene sequence: CDR1 SGHNT, CDR2 YYREEE (reference sequence). V was clipped by 1 base and J by 0 bases; unmatched bases: 4. The CDR3 runs 16 residues. The CDR3 coding sequence is TGTGCCAGCAGCTTGAGGTCTAGCGGGAGCACAGATACGCAGTATTTT. Its translation: CASSLRSSGSTDTQYF.

This chain uses TRBV29-1 with TRBJ2-5, with 10 bases aligning to TRBD2. Germline loops: CDR1 SQVTM, CDR2 ANQGSEA. J lost 5 bases, V lost 7 bases, and 7 bases had no gene match. This CDR3 has 13 residues. CDR3 bases: TGCAGCGGCGACATTAGCGGGGGGGAGACCCAGTACTTC. Amino acid sequence: CSGDISGGETQYF.

The genes are TRBV7-2 and TRBJ2-7, with D tentatively TRBD1 (5 bases). Germline V lookup: CDR1 SGHTA, CDR2 FQGNSA. The ends were cut back, 10 bases at V and 3 bases at J, with 19 bases in the middle. The CDR3 contains 14 residues. CDR3 residues: CATKPGRANYEQYF. DNA for the CDR3: TGTGCCACCAAGCCGGGCAGGGCCAACTACGAGCAGTACTTC.